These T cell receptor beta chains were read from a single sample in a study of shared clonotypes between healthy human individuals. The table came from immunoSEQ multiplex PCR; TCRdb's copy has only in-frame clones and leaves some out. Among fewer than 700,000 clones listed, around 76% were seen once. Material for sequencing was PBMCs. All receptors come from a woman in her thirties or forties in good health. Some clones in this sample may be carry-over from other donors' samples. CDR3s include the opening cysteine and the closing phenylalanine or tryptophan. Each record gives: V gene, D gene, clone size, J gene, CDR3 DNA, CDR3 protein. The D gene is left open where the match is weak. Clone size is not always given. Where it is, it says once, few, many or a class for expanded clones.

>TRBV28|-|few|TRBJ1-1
TGTGCCAGCAGTTCACCGCCGAGGGGGGGGGCTTTCTTT
CASSSPPRGGAFF
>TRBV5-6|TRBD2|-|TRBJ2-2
TGTGCCAGCAGCTTGATGCTAGCGGGAGTCGGGGAGCTGTTTTTT
CASSLMLAGVGELFF
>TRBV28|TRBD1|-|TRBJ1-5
TGTGCCAGCAGTCCTCCGACAGGGGGTCAGCCCCAGCATTTT
CASSPPTGGQPQHF
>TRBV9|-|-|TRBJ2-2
TGTGCCAGCAGCGGGATTGGGGAGCACGGCGGGGAGCTGTTTTTT
CASSGIGEHGGELFF
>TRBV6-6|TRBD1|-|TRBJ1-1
TGTGCCAGCAGTCGCGGGACAGGGGACACTGAAGCTTTCTTT
CASSRGTGDTEAFF
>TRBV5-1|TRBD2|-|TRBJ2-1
TGCGCCAGCGGCCCCCGTAGGACTAGCAGGAATGAGCAGTTCTTC
CASGPRRTSRNEQFF
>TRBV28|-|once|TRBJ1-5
TGTGCCAGCAGTTTACAGGGGCCCAATCAGCCCCAGCATTTT
CASSLQGPNQPQHF
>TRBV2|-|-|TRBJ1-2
TGTGCCAGCCGGACAGAGAGGGGCTACACCTTC
CASRTERGYTF
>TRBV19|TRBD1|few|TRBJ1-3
TGTGCCAGTAGATCGGGGACAGGGATTGCTGGAAACACCATATATTTT
CASRSGTGIAGNTIYF
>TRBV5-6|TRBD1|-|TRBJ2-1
TGTGCCAGCAGCTCTTGGACAGGGGGGCAGTTCTTC
CASSSWTGGQFF
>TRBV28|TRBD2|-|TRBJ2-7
TGTGCCAGCAGCCTATCCCCGGGTAGCGGGAACTCCTACGAGCAGTACTTC
CASSLSPGSGNSYEQYF
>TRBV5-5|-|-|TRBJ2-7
TGTGCCAGCAGCCGGGCGTTACAGGACAGCTACGAGCAGTACTTC
CASSRALQDSYEQYF
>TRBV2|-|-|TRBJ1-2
TGTGCCAGCAGTGAAAAGGCAGGGGAAGACTATGGCTACACCTTC
CASSEKAGEDYGYTF
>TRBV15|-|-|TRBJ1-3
TGTGCCACCAGCAAGGACCTAAGCTCTGGAAACACCATATATTTT
CATSKDLSSGNTIYF
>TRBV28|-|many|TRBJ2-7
TGTGCCAGCAGTTTAGTGGACAGGGACTACCACGAGCAGTACTTC
CASSLVDRDYHEQYF
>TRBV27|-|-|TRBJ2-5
TGTGCCAGCAGCCTGACAGGAGCTACCTTCTTCGAGACCCAGTACTTC
CASSLTGATFFETQYF
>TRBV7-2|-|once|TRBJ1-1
TGTGCCAGCAGCTTAGGCCCGGCGGGGAACACTGAAGCTTTCTTT
CASSLGPAGNTEAFF
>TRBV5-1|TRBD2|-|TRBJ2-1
TGCGCCAGCAGCTTAGGTAGCGGGAGATCTGTAAACGAGCAGTTCTTC
CASSLGSGRSVNEQFF
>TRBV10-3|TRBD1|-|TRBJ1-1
TGTACCATCAGTGAGTCGACAGGGACTGAAGCTTTCTTT
CTISESTGTEAFF
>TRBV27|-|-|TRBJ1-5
TGTGCCAGCAGTTTTCACAATAGCAATCAGCCCCAGCATTTT
CASSFHNSNQPQHF
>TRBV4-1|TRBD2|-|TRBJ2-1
TGCGCCAGCAGCCAAGATCGAGGGACTAGTAGGGACAATGAGCAGTTCTTC
CASSQDRGTSRDNEQFF
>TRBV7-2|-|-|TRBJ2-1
TGTGCCAGCAGCTCATGGGCCCGGTACAATGAGCAGTTCTTC
CASSSWARYNEQFF
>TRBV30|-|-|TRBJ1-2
TGTGCCTGGAGGAATGGCCCCCGCGGCTATGGCTACACCTTC
CAWRNGPRGYGYTF
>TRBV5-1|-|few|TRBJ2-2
TGCGCCAGCAGCTTGGGCGTGGAGGGCGGGGAGCTGTTTTTT
CASSLGVEGGELFF
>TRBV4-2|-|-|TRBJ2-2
TGTGCCAGCAGCCAAGTGCAGGCCGGGGAGCTGTTTTTT
CASSQVQAGELFF
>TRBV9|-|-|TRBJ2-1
TGTGCCAGCAGCGAGGCCCCAAGCGATGAGCAGTTCTTC
CASSEAPSDEQFF
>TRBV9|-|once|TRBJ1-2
TGTGCCAGCAGCGGGGGGGACGGCAAGATCTATGGCTACACCTTC
CASSGGDGKIYGYTF
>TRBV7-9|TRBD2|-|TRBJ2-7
TGTGCCAGCAGAGGACTAGCGGACACCTACGAGCAGTACTTC
CASRGLADTYEQYF
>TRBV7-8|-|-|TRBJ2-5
TGTGCCAGCAGCCAGCCTACACCGGGGGAGGCCCAGTACTTC
CASSQPTPGEAQYF
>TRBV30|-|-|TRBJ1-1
TGTGCCTGGGACCCAGGGTCCGCTGAAGCTTTCTTT
CAWDPGSAEAFF
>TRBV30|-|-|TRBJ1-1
TGTGCCTGGAGTCAAGGGTACACTGAAGCTTTCTTT
CAWSQGYTEAFF
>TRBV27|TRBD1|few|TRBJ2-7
TGTGCCAGCAGTTTGGTCGGGACAGGGGCCTACGAGCAGTACTTC
CASSLVGTGAYEQYF
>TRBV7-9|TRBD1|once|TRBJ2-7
TGTGCCAGCAGCTCGATCCGGGACAGGGTATCCTACGAGCAGTACTTC
CASSSIRDRVSYEQYF
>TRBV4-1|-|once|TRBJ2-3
TGCGCCAGCAGCCAACGAAGGGGGGCTAGCACAGATACGCAGTATTTT
CASSQRRGASTDTQYF